This T cell receptor beta chain is from a study of blood T cell repertoires in COVID-19. Study context: Material from acute and convalescent COVID-19 was sourced from the United States, Italy and Spain. Sample material is recorded as cDNA or gDNA derived from T cells, B-cell-depleted T cells, or PBMCs.

How the authors handled the data: Reference gene primer amplification yielded estimated nucleated cell counts. Clones were read by immunoSEQ multiplex PCR, and TCRdb kept only the in-frame ones, dropping some. That table gives V, J and clone size, and the DNA gave D and trimming. Of 130,000 or so clones listed, around 89% are singletons. The CDR3 runs to 15 residues. V was pared by 5 bases and J by 3 bases, with 17 bases between. Germline CDR1 MDHEN, CDR2 SYDVKM. V is TRBV28 and J is TRBJ2-7; perhaps TRBD2 as D (7 bases). This TCR was recovered from a man between 45 and 60 years old with acute or convalescent COVID-19. Sequenced input: peripheral blood. The CDR3 here is CASSTSGGADYEQYF. The CDR3 DNA reads as TGTGCCAGCAGTACCTCTGGGGGGGCCGACTACGAGCAGTACTTC. Based on the CDR3 plus reference TRBV28 and TRBJ2-7, the full variable domain is DVKVTQSSRYLVKRTGEKVFLECVQDMDHENMFWYRQDPGLGLRLIYFSYDVKMKEKGDIPEGYSVSREKKERFSLILESASTNQTSMYLCASSTSGGADYEQYFGPGTRLTVT.